This TCR beta chain was profiled in a study of cytomegalovirus exposure and HLA in healthy donors (dated by TCRdb to 2016 to 2017). In terms of the full investigation: According to an earlier analysis of around 600 of the donors, 150 million to 200 million T cells yielded over 90 million unique TCR beta sequences and approximately 300 Gb of sequence data. An early release covering 500 to 750 HLA-typed donors comprised approximately 300 gigabases of sequencing data and tens of millions of unique TCR sequences. Among the roughly 370 genotyped donors, approximately 82% belonged to the genetic ancestry cluster associated with self-reported Caucasian donors. The study aimed to test whether signatures of past pathogen exposure could be identified by cataloging public T cell receptors. The study used immunosequencing to profile the T cell repertoires of approximately 640 subjects and linked those repertoires to cytomegalovirus serostatus. Along with the approximately 700-subject first cohort, a separate validation cohort of over a hundred different subjects was used. The study combined high-throughput TCR immunosequencing, statistical association of individual TCRs with disease status, and machine learning to predict cytomegalovirus infection status. In a later analysis, previously published TCR beta repertoires from 600 to 850 donors were re-analyzed and high-resolution HLA genotyping was added so that TCR occurrence patterns could be studied. In the later analysis, no new phenotypic data were used to find candidate immune exposures; instead, reliance was placed on TCR beta sequences and their occurrence across donors. In an earlier analysis of roughly 580 of the donors, high-throughput TCR beta sequencing was used to judge whether each TCR beta V gene segment behaved as functional or pseudogenic. Donor age, sex, ethnicity and CMV serostatus were compiled alongside the repertoire data. In a later genetic analysis, genome-wide SNP genotypes for about 55% of the roughly 700 donors were used, and that subset was treated as a discovery cohort. All discovery cohort repertoires had been generated using a single sequencing platform. HLA typing covered class I and class II loci at four-digit resolution. Typing coverage varied by locus: roughly 629-630 donors for A, B, C, DRB1 and DQB1; approximately 500 for DQA1; about 570 for DPA1; some 470 for DPB1. Because of strong linkage in the cohort, 4 to 6 DR-DQ haplotypes were treated as single units for association and clustering. On average, 235,054 unique TCR beta nucleotide sequences were sequenced per donor among a few hundred genotyped donors of the cohort, with 15% to 20% of those sequences being non-productive. Results the study describes overall, beyond this receptor: Compared with equally common non-associated chains, HLA-associated TCR beta chains in a later analysis were more clonally expanded and had lower generation probabilities. In an earlier analysis of approximately 590 of the donors, most TCR beta V segments appeared in productive rearrangements about 87% or about 30% of the time, broadly matching IMGT annotations. In a later genetic analysis, a missense DCLRE1C variant was associated with V-gene and J-gene trimming of TCR beta chains, and the association was replicated in an independent cohort. A further reported finding was that TCR beta sequences accurately predicted the HLA-A and HLA-B alleles for most subjects in the first cohort. Because counts were too low, seventeen rarely observed V segments, including chromosome 9 orphons, were excluded from the earlier analysis of a few hundred of the donors. Most TCR sequences were observed very rarely across donors, whereas some public TCRs were present in many individuals. The only immune exposure information available for the cohort was CMV serostatus. According to a later analysis, parvovirus B19, influenza, CMV and Epstein-Barr virus appeared linked to several top co-occurrence clusters. The cohort was sequenced for TCR beta chains only, and without alpha or paired-chain data the features that could be detected were limited. Because the 87-base-pair reads could not distinguish some IMGT-functional V segments, including TRBV6-2 and TRBV6-3, those segments were excluded. The sequencing pipeline was judged likely to have produced a cluster of highly shared sequence variants as a technical artifact. In a later analysis, most CMV-associated TCR beta chains were found to appear HLA-restricted, with HLA associations seemingly driven largely by CMV exposure. Assigning TCR associations to individual alleles was difficult when HLA alleles, especially DR and DQ, strongly co-occurred. A later analysis associated 15,000 to 20,000 TCR beta sequences with specific HLA alleles at a false discovery rate of 0.05. The authors suggested that the approach could potentially be generalized to other disease states and immunological phenotypes. Cytomegalovirus status was reported to be diagnosed by the classifier with high specificity and sensitivity in both the original and validation cohorts. The study gave a list of some 150 TCR beta chains associated with cytomegalovirus. Three of the identified cytomegalovirus-associated TCR beta chains were confirmed in vitro to be specific for cytomegalovirus antigens. Roughly uniform sequencing depth across donors was assumed in presence/absence analyses, although this assumption may not hold. Correlated functional status among segregating V segments might reflect linkage disequilibrium, but an unknown experimental factor could not be ruled out. In a later genetic analysis, fewer N-insertions in productive TCRs were reported among donors in an Asian-associated ancestry cluster than the roughly 700-donor mean. In a later analysis, the rate of TCR association differed among HLA loci, with DRB1 alleles having the most associated TCRs and HLA-C alleles having the fewest. Because HLA typing was unavailable for some donors at each locus, only the typed subset was used in association tests.

From the germline V gene, CDR1 is SGHTA and CDR2 is FQGNSA. From the cysteine through the phenylalanine, the CDR3 covers 17 amino acids. Just the 51-base CDR3 DNA is kept, in frame starting at base 1. V and J are truncated by 3 bases and 1 base respectively, leaving an intervening sequence of 16 bases. This clone was recorded a few times. It lacks a known antigen. Per-nucleotide qualities are absent, and no much larger clonotype sits a single base away. Receptors were amplified or captured by the immunoSEQ multiplex PCR assay. For the multiplex PCR, a mixture combining 60 forward primers for TCR Vbeta segments and 13 reverse primers for TCR Jbeta segments was used. The CDR3 region of rearranged TCR beta genes was amplified from genomic DNA with a multiplex PCR assay. Amplified TCR beta libraries were sequenced as 87-base-pair reads on the Illumina HiSeq System. The paper's processing steps were these. A later analysis counted some 74 million unique TCR beta chains across the approximately 700 repertoires, and 10 million to 11 million of these chains were shared by at least two donors. Raw reads were error-corrected and collapsed into unique sequences by a nearest-neighbor algorithm in which closely related sequences were merged to remove PCR and sequencing errors. Alignment of CDR3 sequences to IMGT reference sequences was used to assign V, D and J gene segments. Each retained sequence needed at least a six-nucleotide match to both a V gene segment and a J gene segment. A rearrangement was called productive if the CDR3 had no stop codons and remained in frame with V and J, and every other rearrangement was called non-productive. CDR3 was defined by IMGT convention, running from the second conserved V-encoded cysteine to the conserved J-encoded phenylalanine. The earlier analysis of 587 of the donors excluded any sequence lacking an unambiguous match to a single V gene segment. An earlier analysis of 587 of the donors classified V segments as functional when productive rearrangements were above 56.7% and as segregating when the standard deviation between donors was above 5%. To diagnose cytomegalovirus status from the catalog of TCR beta chain sequences, a statistical classification framework was built. In a later analysis, TCR nucleotide sequences were compared against IMGT/GENE-DB human TR gene sequences so that V and J genes could be assigned. A later analysis assigned CDR3 sequences and most-parsimonious VDJ recombination scenarios with the TCRdist pipeline. In a later analysis, each TCR beta chain was defined by its CDR3 amino acid sequence together with its V-gene family, and reads lacking a unique V-gene family were excluded. As a way to deal with suspected cross-contamination and a sequencing artifact, a later analysis dropped approximately 590 nucleotide sequences that were highly shared and had low generation probability. For each public chain, a later analysis derived a clonal expansion index from normalized ranks of inferred template counts within each repertoire. In a later analysis, generation probabilities were computed using a VDJ recombination model fitted to out-of-frame rearrangements, and the results were checked against IGoR. A later analysis scored TCR-TCR, TCR-HLA and TCR-CMV co-occurrence with hypergeometric tests, applying a repertoire-size bias correction to TCR pairs. To estimate false discovery rates, a later analysis permuted the HLA or CMV assignments 20 times. In a later analysis, co-occurring TCRs were grouped using DBSCAN, with TCRdist sequence similarity added in when clustering inside HLA-allele-positive subsets. For co-occurrence clustering, repertoires with fewer than 30,000 or more than 120,000 public chains were excluded, along with roughly 5 repertoires with anomalous nucleotide sharing. Drawn from immuneACCESS, this table holds only the in-frame rearrangements with V and J called that TCRdb kept. Clones are partly lost; checked studies trace under half to an unresolved V gene and leave the rest unexplained. The V and J calls and clone size were taken over from that table, and D and trimming were inferred from the DNA. The sample table shows 150,000 to 200,000 clones, and roughly 77% are seen once. The leading ten clones occupy 1.5% to 2% of the sample.

The cohort consisted of 600 to 750 healthy bone marrow donors. At the time of sampling, all cohort members were nominally healthy, though unrecorded immune exposures were likely present. The donor was CMV seronegative and was included in the group of a few hundred seronegative cohort members. A peripheral blood sample was provided by each donor, and peripheral blood mononuclear cells were used for TCR beta sequencing. The Qiagen DNeasy Blood Extraction Kit was used to extract genomic DNA from the blood cell samples. This TCR was sampled from a woman between 50 and 59 years old in good health and CMV-seronegative. The sequenced material came from PBMCs. The V and J segments used are TRBV7-2 and TRBJ1-3, and possibly TRBD1, on 6 matching bases. The DNA reads TGTGCCAGCAGCTTCCCCCGGACAGCTTCATCTGGAAACACCATATATTTT. Translated, this gives CASSFPRTASSGNTIYF.